This T cell receptor beta chain was sequenced in a study of blood T cells in healthy people across ages. Whole-study results and caveats: Because sorting was not performed, PBMCs prevented conclusive naive versus antigen-experienced comparison. The unknown donor CMV status may have confounded expanded clonotype changes. Samples with more naive T cells showed higher observed beta diversity.

Using a J-beta primer mix together with a sample-barcoded 5' primer, a second PCR was run for roughly 7 to 12 cycles. Using its own MiXCR run on the 5' RACE reads, TCRdb lists one record per CDR3 protein. There are about 780,000 distinct CDR3 sequences in the sample; around half occur only once, and 15% to 20% lies in the top ten. This CDR3 has 16 residues. In germline, CDR1 is SGHTA, CDR2 FQGNSA. There are a few counts of this clonotype. Its target is unknown. The chain is built from TRBV7-2 and TRBJ2-1; 7 nucleotides agree with TRBD2. The J call may be in error: the DNA end matches TRBJ2-7 better. The sample taken for sequencing was blood. The receptor was isolated from a man at least 80 years old in good health. The CDR3 DNA follows: TGTGCCAGCAGCTTAGCGCGCGGGAGCTTTAACAATGAGCAGTACTTC. Amino acid sequence: CASSLARGSFNNEQYF.